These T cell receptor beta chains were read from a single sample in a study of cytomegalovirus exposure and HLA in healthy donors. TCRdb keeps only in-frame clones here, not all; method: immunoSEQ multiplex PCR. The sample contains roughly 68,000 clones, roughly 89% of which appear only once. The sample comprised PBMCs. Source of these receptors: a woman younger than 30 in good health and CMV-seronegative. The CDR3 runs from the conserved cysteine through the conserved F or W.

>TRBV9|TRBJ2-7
CASSPAGWRFYEQYF
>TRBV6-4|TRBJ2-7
CASRERDTSYEQYF
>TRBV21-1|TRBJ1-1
CASRGFRDRGFMNTEAFF
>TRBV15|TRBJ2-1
CATSLGLAEYNEQFF
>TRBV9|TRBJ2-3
CASSVGGTDTQYF
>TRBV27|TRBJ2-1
CASSLLQGAEGEQFF
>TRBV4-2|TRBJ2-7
CASSQDKGAATGYEQYF
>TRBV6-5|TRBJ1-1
CASQDSPNTEAFF
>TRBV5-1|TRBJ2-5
CASRTSGGNAETQYF
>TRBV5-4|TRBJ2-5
CASSLSGGGLETQYF
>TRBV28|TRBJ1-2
CASREAGQGEIYGYTF
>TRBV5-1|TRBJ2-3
CASSLDGVTGSDTQYF
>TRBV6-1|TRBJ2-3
CASTDRGGPDTQYF
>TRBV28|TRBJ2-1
CASSLFSSGGAENEQFF
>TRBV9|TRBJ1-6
CASSVSGSYNSPLHF
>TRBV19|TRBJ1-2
CASRPTGINYGYTF
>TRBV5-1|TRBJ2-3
CASSLGGLAGAVDTQYF
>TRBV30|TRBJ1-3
CAWSQIGGAGNTIYF
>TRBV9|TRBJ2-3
CASSVRGGRTDTQYF
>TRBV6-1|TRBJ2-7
CASSNPTGGIGEQYF
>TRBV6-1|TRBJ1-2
CASSEVTGVGYGYTF
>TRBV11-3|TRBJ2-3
CASSLRGGVDTQYF
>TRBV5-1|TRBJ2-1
CASSFSSGLSSYNEQFF